This T cell receptor beta chain was profiled in a study of memory B cells and T cells in multiple sclerosis. Separate sequencing covered autoproliferating (CFSE-dim) and non-proliferating (CFSE-high) T cells from stimulus-free culture. Replicate wells were pooled after more than 6 days of stimulus-free culture of roughly 5x10^7 CFSE-labeled PBMCs. A note on this clone: The antigen remains undetermined.

TCRdb's copy holds only in-frame clones and misses some; the assay was immunoSEQ multiplex PCR. The sample gives 46,000 or so clones, 82% of which show up once; approximately 1.2% is in the top ten. In germline, CDR1 is SNHLY, CDR2 FYNNEI. V trimming: 6 bases; J trimming: 7 bases; junction bases outside the gene matches: 14. The CDR3 runs 15 residues. The TCR was taken from a human donor with multiple sclerosis. Sequencing used PBMCs from blood kept in culture. The V gene is TRBV2, the J gene TRBJ1-2; 7 bases align to TRBD1. The CDR3 sequence: CASRQGNSLSSGYTF. In DNA, the CDR3 is TGTGCCAGCAGACAGGGGAACAGCCTCTCCTCTGGCTACACCTTC.